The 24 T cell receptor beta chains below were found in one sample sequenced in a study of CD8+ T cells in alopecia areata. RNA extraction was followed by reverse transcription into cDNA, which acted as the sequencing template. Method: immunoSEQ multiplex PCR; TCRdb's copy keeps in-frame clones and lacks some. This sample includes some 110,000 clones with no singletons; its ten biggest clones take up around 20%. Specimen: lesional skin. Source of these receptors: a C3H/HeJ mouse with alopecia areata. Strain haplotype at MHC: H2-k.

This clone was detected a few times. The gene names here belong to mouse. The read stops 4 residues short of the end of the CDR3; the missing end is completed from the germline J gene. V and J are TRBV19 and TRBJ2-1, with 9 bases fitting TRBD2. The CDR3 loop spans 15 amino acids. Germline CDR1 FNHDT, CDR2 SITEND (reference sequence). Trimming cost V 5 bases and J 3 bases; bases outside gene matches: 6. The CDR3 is CASSLDWGIYAEQFF. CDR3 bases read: TGTGCCAGCAGCCTTGACTGGGGGATCTATGCT.

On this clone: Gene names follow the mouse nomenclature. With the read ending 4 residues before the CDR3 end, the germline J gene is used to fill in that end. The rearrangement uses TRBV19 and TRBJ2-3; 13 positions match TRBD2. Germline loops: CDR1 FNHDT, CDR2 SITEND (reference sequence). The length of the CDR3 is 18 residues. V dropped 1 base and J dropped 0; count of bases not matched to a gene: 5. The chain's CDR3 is CASSIQGTGGDSAETLYF. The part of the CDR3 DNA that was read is TGTGCCAGCAGTATACAGGGGACTGGGGGGGATAGTGCAGAA.

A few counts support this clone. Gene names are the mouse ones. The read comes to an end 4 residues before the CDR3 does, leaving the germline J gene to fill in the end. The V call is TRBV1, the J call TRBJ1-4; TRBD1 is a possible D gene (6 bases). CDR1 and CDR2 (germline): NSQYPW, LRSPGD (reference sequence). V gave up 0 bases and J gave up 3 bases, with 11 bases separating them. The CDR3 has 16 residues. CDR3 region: CTCSADPGVTNERLFF. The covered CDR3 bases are TGCACCTGCAGTGCAGATCCAGGGGTGACCAACGAA.

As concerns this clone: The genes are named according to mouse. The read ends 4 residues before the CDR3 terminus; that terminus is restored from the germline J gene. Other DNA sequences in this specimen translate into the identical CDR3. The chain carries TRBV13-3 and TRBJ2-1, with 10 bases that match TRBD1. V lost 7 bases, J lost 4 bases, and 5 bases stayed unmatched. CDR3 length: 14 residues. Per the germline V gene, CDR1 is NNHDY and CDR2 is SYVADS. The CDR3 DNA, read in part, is TGTGCCAGCTCTGGACAGGGGGGATATGCT. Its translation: CASSGQGGYA. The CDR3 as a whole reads CASSGQGGYAEQFF.

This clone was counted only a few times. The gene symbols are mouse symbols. The CDR3 protein is CASSQGVTGQLYF. The sequenced part of the CDR3 DNA is TGTGCCAGCAGCCAGGGTGTCACCGGG. This chain joins TRBV19 and TRBJ2-2; D is perhaps TRBD1 (5 bases). The observed sequence ends 4 residues before the CDR3 terminus, with the missing tail filled in from the germline J gene. The CDR3 has 13 residues. The V gene lost 5 bases and the J gene lost 4 bases, with 9 bases spanning the gap. Germline V gene lookup returns CDR1 FNHDT and CDR2 SITEND (reference sequence).

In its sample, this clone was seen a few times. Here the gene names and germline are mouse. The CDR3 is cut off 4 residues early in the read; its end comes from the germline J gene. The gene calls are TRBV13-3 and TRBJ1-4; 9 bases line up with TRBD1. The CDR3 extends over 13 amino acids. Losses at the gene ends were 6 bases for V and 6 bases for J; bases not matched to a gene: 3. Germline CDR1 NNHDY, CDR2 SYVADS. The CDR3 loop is CASTRDRDERLFF. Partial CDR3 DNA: TGTGCCAGCACCCGGGACAGGGACGAA.

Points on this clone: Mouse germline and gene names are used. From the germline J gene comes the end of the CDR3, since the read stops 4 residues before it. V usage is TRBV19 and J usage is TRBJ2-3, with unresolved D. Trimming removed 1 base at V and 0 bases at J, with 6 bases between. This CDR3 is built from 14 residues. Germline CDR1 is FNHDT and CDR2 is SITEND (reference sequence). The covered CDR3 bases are TGTGCCAGCAGTATATTGGTGAGTGCAGAA. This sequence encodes CASSILVSAE. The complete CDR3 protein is CASSILVSAETLYF.

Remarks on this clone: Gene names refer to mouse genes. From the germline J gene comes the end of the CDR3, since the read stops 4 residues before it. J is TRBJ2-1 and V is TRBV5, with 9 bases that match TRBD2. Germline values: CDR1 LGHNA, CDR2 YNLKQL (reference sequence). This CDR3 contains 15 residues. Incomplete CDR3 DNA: TGTGCCAGCAGCCCCCGACTGGGGGTCTGGGCT. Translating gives CASSPRLGVWA. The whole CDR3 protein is CASSPRLGVWAEQFF.

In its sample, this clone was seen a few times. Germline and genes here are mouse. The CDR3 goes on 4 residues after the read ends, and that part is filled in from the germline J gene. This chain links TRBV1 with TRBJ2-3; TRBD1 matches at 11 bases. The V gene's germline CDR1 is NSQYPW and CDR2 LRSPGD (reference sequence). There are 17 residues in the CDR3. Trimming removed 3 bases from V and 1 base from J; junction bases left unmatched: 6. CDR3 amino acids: CTCSAVPGQGGAETLYF. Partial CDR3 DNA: TGCACCTGCAGTGCCGTCCCGGGACAGGGGGGTGCAGAA.

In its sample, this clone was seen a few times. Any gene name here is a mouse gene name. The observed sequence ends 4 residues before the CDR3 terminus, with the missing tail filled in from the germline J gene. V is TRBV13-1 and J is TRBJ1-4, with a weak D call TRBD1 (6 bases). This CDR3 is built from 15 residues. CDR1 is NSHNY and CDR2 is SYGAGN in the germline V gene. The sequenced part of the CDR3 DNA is TGTGCCAGCAGTGATGGCCCAGGGGAGGGCGAA. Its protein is CASSDGPGEGE. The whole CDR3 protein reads CASSDGPGEGERLFF.

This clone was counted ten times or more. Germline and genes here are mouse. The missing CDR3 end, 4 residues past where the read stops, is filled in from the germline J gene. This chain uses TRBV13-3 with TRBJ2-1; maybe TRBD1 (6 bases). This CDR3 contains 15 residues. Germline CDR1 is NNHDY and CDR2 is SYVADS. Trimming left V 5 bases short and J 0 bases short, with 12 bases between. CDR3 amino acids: CASSPGQNNYAEQFF. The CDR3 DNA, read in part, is TGTGCCAGCAGCCCCGGACAGAATAACTATGCT.

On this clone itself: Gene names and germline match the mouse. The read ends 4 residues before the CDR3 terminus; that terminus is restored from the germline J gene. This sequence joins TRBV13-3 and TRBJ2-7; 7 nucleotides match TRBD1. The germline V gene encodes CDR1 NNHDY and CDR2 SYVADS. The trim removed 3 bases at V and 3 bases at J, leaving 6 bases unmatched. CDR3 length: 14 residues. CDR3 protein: CASSAPGQNYEQYF. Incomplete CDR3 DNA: TGTGCCAGCAGTGCTCCGGGACAGAACTAT.

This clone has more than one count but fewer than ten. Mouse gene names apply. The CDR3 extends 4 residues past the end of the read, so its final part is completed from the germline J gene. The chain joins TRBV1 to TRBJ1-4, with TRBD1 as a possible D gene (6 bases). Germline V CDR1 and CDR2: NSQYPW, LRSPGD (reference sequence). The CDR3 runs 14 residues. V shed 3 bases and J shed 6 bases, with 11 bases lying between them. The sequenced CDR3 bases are TGCACCTGCAGTGCCCCAGGGGCGCACGAA. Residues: CTCSAPGAHE. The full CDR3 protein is CTCSAPGAHERLFF.

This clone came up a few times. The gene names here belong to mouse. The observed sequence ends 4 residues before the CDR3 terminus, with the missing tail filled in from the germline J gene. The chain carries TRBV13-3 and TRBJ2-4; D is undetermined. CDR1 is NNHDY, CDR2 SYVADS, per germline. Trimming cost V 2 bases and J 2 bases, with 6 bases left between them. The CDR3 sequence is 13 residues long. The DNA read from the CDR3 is TGTGCCAGCAGTGACACTTTTCAAAAC. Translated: CASSDTFQN. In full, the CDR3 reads CASSDTFQNTLYF.

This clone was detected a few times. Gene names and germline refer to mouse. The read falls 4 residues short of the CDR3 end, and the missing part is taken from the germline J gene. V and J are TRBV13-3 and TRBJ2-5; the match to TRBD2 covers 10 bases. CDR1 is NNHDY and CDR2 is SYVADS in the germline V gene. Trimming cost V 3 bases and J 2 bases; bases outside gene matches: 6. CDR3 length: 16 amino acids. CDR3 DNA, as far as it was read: TGTGCCAGCAGTGCCAACCGGGACTGGGGCCAAGAC. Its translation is CASSANRDWGQD. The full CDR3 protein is CASSANRDWGQDTQYF.

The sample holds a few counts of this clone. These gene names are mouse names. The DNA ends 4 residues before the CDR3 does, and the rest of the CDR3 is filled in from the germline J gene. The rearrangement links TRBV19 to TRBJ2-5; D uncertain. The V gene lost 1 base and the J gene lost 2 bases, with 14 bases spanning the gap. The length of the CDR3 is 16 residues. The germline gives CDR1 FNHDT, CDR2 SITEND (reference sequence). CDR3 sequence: CASSIPGSKSQDTQYF. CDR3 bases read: TGTGCCAGCAGTATACCTGGTTCCAAGAGCCAAGAC.

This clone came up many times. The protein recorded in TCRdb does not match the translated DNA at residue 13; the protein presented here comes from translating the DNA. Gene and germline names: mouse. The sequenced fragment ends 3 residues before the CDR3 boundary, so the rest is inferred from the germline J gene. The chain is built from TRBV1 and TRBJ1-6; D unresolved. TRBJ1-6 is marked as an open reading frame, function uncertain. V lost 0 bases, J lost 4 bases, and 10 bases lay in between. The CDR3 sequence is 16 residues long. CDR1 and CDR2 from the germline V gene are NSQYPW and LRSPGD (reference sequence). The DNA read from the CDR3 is TGCACCTGCAGTGCAGATTACCTGGGGTATAATTCGCCC. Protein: CTCSADYLGYNSP. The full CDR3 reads CTCSADYLGYNSPLYF.

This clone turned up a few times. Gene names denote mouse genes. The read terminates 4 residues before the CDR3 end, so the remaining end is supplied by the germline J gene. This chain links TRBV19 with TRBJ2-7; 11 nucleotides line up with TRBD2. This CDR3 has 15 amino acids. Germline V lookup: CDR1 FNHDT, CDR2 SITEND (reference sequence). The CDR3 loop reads CASSPPGLGVYEQYF. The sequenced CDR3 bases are TGTGCCAGCAGTCCTCCGGGACTGGGGGTTTAT.

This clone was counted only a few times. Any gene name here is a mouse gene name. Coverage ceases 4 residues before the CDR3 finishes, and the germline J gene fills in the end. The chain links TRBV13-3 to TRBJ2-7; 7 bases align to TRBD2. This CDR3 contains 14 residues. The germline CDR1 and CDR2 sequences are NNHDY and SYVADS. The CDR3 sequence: CASSPDWEGYEQYF. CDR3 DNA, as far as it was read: TGTGCCAGCAGTCCCGACTGGGAGGGGTAT.

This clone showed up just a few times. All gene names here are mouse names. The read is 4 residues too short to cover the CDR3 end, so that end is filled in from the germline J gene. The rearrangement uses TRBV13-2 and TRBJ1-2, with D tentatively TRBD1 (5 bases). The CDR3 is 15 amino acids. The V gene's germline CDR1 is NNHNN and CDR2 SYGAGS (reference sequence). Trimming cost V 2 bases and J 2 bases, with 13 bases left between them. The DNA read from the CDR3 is TGTGCCAGCGGTGACCTCGACAGAATCAACTCC. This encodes CASGDLDRINS. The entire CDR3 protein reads CASGDLDRINSDYTF.

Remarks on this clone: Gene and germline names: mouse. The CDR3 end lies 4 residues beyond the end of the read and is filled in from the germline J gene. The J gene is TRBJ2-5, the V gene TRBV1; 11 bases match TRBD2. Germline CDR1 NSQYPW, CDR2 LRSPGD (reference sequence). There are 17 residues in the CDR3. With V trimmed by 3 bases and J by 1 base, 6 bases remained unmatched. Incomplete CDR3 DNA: TGCACCTGCAGTGCGGCCCGGGACTGGGGGCACCAAGAC. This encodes CTCSAARDWGHQD. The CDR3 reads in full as CTCSAARDWGHQDTQYF.

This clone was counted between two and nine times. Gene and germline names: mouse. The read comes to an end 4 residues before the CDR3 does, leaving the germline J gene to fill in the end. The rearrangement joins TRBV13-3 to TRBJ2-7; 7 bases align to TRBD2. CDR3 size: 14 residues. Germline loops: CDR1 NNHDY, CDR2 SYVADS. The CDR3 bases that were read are TGTGCCAGCAGTGATGAGGGACTGCCTTAT. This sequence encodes CASSDEGLPY. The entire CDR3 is CASSDEGLPYEQYF.

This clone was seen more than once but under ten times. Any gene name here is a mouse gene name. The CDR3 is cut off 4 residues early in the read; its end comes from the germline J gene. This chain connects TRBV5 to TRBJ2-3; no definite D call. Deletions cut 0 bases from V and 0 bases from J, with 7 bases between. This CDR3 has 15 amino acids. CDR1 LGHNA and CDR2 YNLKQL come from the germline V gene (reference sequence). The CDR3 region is CASSQDFTSAETLYF. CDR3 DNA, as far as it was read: TGTGCCAGCAGCCAAGACTTTACTAGTGCAGAA.

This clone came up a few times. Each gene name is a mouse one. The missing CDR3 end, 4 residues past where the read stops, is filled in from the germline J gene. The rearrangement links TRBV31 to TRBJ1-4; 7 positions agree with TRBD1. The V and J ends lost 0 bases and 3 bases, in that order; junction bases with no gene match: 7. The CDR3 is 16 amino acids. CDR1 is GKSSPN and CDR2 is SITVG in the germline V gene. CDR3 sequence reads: CAWSLGSGTANERLFF. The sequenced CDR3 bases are TGTGCCTGGAGTCTAGGGAGCGGGACAGCCAACGAA.